Shown below are 9 T cell receptor beta chains from a single sample sequenced in a study of cytomegalovirus exposure and HLA in healthy donors. Vbeta (60) and Jbeta (13) primers were used in the PCR. The table came from immunoSEQ multiplex PCR; TCRdb's copy has only in-frame clones and leaves some out. The sample has over 150,000 clones, about four fifths seen once. Sequencing input: PBMCs. The source of these receptors is a man aged 18 to 29 in good health and CMV-seronegative.

The chain combines TRBV6-5 with TRBJ2-7, with D perhaps matching TRBD1 (5 bases). Germline V gene data show CDR1 as MNHEY and CDR2 as SVGAGI. The CDR3 runs 14 residues. V gave up 6 bases and J gave up 4 bases, with 16 bases separating them. The CDR3 DNA reads TGTGCCAGCAGACCCCGACAGACCTCATACGAGCAGTACGTC. Amino acids: CASRPRQTSYEQYV.

CDR3 nucleotide sequence: TGTGCCAGCAGTCGGGACAGACTTAGCAATCAGCCCCAGCATTTT. It translates to CASSRDRLSNQPQHF. The rearrangement links TRBV6-1 to TRBJ1-5; 7 bases agree with TRBD1. The germline V gene has CDR1 MNHNS and CDR2 SASEGT. This CDR3 is built from 15 residues. Trimming took 5 bases from V and 0 from J; bases not matched to a gene: 4.

The V call is TRBV4-2, the J call TRBJ1-2; 7 bases agree with TRBD1. V shed 0 bases, J shed 4 bases, and the junction held 2 bases outside the gene matches. The germline V gene encodes CDR1 LGHNA and CDR2 YNFKEQ. This CDR3 is 14 amino acids long. CDR3 residues: CASSQEPGGYGYTF. The CDR3 DNA reads TGTGCCAGCAGCCAAGAACCAGGGGGCTATGGCTACACCTTC.

The chain combines TRBV10-3 with TRBJ2-1; D perhaps matches TRBD2 (7 bases). The CDR3 covers 13 residues. V gave up 0 bases and J gave up 10 bases, with 10 bases separating them. Germline-derived CDR1 and CDR2 are ENHRY and SYGVKD. The CDR3 here is CAISESKGGEQFF. The DNA for the CDR3 is TGTGCCATCAGTGAGTCGAAGGGGGGGGAGCAGTTCTTC.

The chain couples TRBV27 to TRBJ2-1, with TRBD1 matching 10 bases. Looked up from germline, CDR1 is MNHEY and CDR2 is SMNVEV (reference sequence). CDR3 length: 15 residues. V trimming: 3 bases; J trimming: 2 bases; junction bases outside the gene matches: 1. CDR3 in amino acids: CASSFGQGAYNEQFF. CDR3 nucleotide sequence: TGTGCCAGCAGTTTCGGACAGGGGGCCTACAATGAGCAGTTCTTC.

The chain joins TRBV19 to TRBJ1-2, with TRBD1 as a possible D gene (6 bases). The CDR3 runs 13 residues. Per the germline V gene, CDR1 is LNHDA and CDR2 is SQIVND (reference sequence). V was cut by 8 bases and J by 5 bases, with 15 bases left in between. The CDR3 region has the DNA TGTGCCAGTGGACGACCAGGGGAATATGGCTACACCTTC. Encoded protein: CASGRPGEYGYTF. The variable domain in full, with the rest retrieved from reference TRBV19 and TRBJ1-2, is DGGITQSPKYLFRKEGQNVTLSCEQNLNHDAMYWYRQDPGQGLRLIYYSQIVNDFQKGDIAEGYSVSREKKESFPLTVTSAQKNPTAFYLCASGRPGEYGYTFGSGTRLTVV.

This clone has a handful of counts. The chain carries TRBV2 and TRBJ1-6, with 7 bases fitting TRBD1. V lost 4 bases, J lost 3 bases, and 6 bases stayed unmatched. Germline V gene data show CDR1 as SNHLY and CDR2 as FYNNEI. This CDR3 is built from 16 residues. DNA for the CDR3: TGTGCCAGCAGTGGCTTAACAGGGGACTATAATTCACCCCTCCACTTT. It encodes CASSGLTGDYNSPLHF. The complete variable domain, with remaining parts taken from reference TRBV2 and TRBJ1-6, reads EPEVTQTPSHQVTQMGQEVILRCVPISNHLYFYWYRQILGQKVEFLVSFYNNEISEKSEIFDDQFSVERPDGSNFTLKIRSTKLEDSAMYFCASSGLTGDYNSPLHFGNGTRLTVT.

The J gene is TRBJ1-4, the V gene TRBV9; perhaps TRBD1 as D (5 bases). V was clipped by 0 bases and J by 4 bases, with 10 bases between them. Per germline, CDR1 SGDLS and CDR2 YYNGEE. CDR3 length: 15 amino acids. The CDR3 nucleotides read TGTGCCAGCAGCGTAGGACAGACCGATAATGAAAAACTGTTTTTT. Its protein is CASSVGQTDNEKLFF.

DNA for the CDR3: TGTGCCTGGAGTGGCCGGGAGACCCAGTACTTC. Amino acid sequence: CAWSGRETQYF. This sequence joins TRBV30 and TRBJ2-5; D not certain. This CDR3 contains 11 residues. CDR1 and CDR2 (germline): GTSNPN, SVGIG (reference sequence). V gave up 1 base and J gave up 5 bases, with 5 bases separating them. Based on the CDR3 plus reference TRBV30 and TRBJ2-5, the full variable domain is SQTIHQWPATLVQPVGSPLSLECTVEGTSNPNLYWYRQAAGRGLQLLFYSVGIGQISSEVPQNLSASRPQDRQFILSSKKLLLSDSGFYLCAWSGRETQYFGPGTRLLVL.